The rows below give T cell receptor beta chains drawn from one sample of a study of T-cell reconstitution after alpha-beta-depleted transplantation in children. TCRdb re-derived calls from the PCR reads in MiXCR, one entry per CDR3 protein. Here the sample spans around 700,000 distinct CDR3 sequences, around 13% being singletons. Source: PBMCs, taken before TCRalphabeta/CD19-depleted stem cell transplant. All receptors derive from a girl aged 2-10 years with congenital amegakaryocytic thrombocytopenia, due to receive a stem cell transplant. Each CDR3 is given with its conserved first and last residue. A D gene is named only where the DNA matches it firmly. For some rows the clone size is stated as once, few or many, or as a class when expanded; others skip it.

size,length,D,V,J,DNA,CDR3
NA,15,TRBD1,TRBV5-8,TRBJ2-1,TGTGCCAGCAGCTTTTTACAGGGGGCGAGAAATGAGCAGTTCTTC,CASSFLQGARNEQFF
many,13,NA,TRBV28,TRBJ1-2,TGTGCCAGCAGTCTGACCCGTCAATATGGCTACACCTTC,CASSLTRQYGYTF
many,11,NA,TRBV20-1,TRBJ1-2,TGCAGTGCTAGGGGCGACAGTCTCCACACCTTC,CSARGDSLHTF
many,15,TRBD2,TRBV20-1,TRBJ2-5,TGCAGTGCTCCTGGACTAGCGGGAGTAGAAGAGACCCAGTACTTC,CSAPGLAGVEETQYF
many,15,NA,TRBV20-1,TRBJ2-2,TGCAGTGCCAGAAGGGGGGAGTGGAACACCGGGGAGCTGTTTTTT,CSARRGEWNTGELFF
many,12,NA,TRBV28,TRBJ1-4,TGTGCCAGGATGACTTTGGGTGAAAAACTGTTTTTT,CARMTLGEKLFF
few,16,TRBD2,TRBV7-9,TRBJ2-3,TGTGCCAGCAGCCCCCGGGTACTAGCGGTCACAGATACGCAGTATTTT,CASSPRVLAVTDTQYF
many,14,TRBD2,TRBV7-3,TRBJ2-7,TGTGCCAGCAGCTCCCTGGGACTAGCGGGCGAGCAGTACTTC,CASSSLGLAGEQYF
few,12,NA,TRBV12-5,TRBJ2-1,TGTGCTAGTGGTTTGGTACGAGGTGAGCAGTTCTTC,CASGLVRGEQFF
NA,17,NA,TRBV21-1,TRBJ1-1,TGTGCCAGCAGCAAAGATGAAGTTGGGGGTCTGAACACTGAAGCTTTCTTT,CASSKDEVGGLNTEAFF
many,13,TRBD2,TRBV6-1,TRBJ2-3,TGTGCCACCACTAGCGGGAGAGCAGATACGCAGTATTTT,CATTSGRADTQYF
many,14,NA,TRBV12-3/TRBV12-4,TRBJ1-5,TGTGCCAGCAGTTTAGATTGGGTTAAACAGCCCCAGCATTTT,CASSLDWVKQPQHF
many,15,TRBD2,TRBV5-1,TRBJ2-1,TGCGCCAGCAGCTTACTAGCGGGAGATCTCAATGAGCAGTTCTTC,CASSLLAGDLNEQFF
many,13,NA,TRBV12-3/TRBV12-4,TRBJ2-7,TGTGCCAGCAGTTTAGGCTATGGGCGGGAGCAGTACTTC,CASSLGYGREQYF
NA,13,TRBD2,TRBV19,TRBJ2-5,TGTGCCAGTAGGCTAGGCGGGAGCGAGACCCAGTACTTC,CASRLGGSETQYF
NA,19,TRBD2,TRBV20-1,TRBJ2-5,TGCAGTGCTAGAGGGTCGCTGACTAGCGGGAGAGGATTCCAAGAGACCCAGTACTTC,CSARGSLTSGRGFQETQYF